This record looks at one TCR beta chain sequence and its context. The data were taken from a study of blood T cell repertoires in COVID-19. Study-level information: Researchers got acute and convalescent COVID-19 samples from the United States, Italy and Spain. T cells, B-cell-depleted T cells, or PBMCs supplied cDNA or gDNA.

The authors' processing: Reference gene primer amplification gave estimated nucleated cell counts. The table came from immunoSEQ multiplex PCR; TCRdb's copy has only in-frame clones and leaves some out. V, J and clone size derive from that table, while D and trimming were established from the DNA sequence. The sample includes some 200,000 clones, about four fifths of them seen just once. Those enrolled in Seattle joined during active infection and were followed longitudinally afterward. Germline-derived CDR1 and CDR2 are MGHRA and YSYEKL. This CDR3 has 20 residues. V lost 7 bases and J lost 0, with 28 bases in between.

The source material was peripheral blood. The rearrangement links TRBV4-1 to TRBJ1-3, with D perhaps matching TRBD1 (5 bases). The source is a woman older than 75 with COVID-19, enrolled during active disease. CDR3 amino acids: CASTASDAGTPGISGNTIYF. The CDR3 DNA is TGCGCCAGCACCGCCTCCGACGCCGGGACTCCCGGAATCTCTGGAAACACCATATATTTT.